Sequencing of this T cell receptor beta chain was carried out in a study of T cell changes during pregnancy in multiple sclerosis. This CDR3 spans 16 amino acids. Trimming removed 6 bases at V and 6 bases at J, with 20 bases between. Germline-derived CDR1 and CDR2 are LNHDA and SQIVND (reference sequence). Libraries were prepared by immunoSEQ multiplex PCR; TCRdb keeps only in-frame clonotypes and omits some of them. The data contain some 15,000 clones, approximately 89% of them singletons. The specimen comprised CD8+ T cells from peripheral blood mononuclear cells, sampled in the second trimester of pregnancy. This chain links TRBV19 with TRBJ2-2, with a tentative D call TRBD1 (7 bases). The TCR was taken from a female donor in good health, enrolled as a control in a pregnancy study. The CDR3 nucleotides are TGTGCCAGTAGAAAGGCTGATACAGGGGAGGCCGGGGAGCTGTTTTTT. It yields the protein CASRKADTGEAGELFF.